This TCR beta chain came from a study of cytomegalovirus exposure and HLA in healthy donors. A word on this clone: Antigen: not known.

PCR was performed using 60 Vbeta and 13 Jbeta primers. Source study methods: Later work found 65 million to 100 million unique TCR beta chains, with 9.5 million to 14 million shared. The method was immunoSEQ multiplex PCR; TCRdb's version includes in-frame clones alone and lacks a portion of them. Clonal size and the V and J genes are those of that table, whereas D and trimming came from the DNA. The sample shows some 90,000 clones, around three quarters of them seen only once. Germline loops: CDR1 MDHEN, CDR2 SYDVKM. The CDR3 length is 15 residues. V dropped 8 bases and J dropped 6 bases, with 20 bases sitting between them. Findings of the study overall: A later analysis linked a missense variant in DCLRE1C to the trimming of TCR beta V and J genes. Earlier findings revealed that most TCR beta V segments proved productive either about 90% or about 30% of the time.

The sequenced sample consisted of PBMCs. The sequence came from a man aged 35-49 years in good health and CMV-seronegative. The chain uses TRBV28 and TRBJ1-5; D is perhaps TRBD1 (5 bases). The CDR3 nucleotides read TGTGCCAGCTCTGGTGACCAGGGACTCCGTCAGCCCCAGCATTTT. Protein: CASSGDQGLRQPQHF.